One sample yielded the 26 T cell receptor beta chains listed below, sequenced in a study of OX40 agonist ivuxolimab in advanced cancers. Profiling relied on immunoSEQ multiplex PCR, and the TCRdb table lists in-frame clones only, not all of them. The data hold 76,000 or so clones, with almost 85% observed a single time. The starting material was CD4+ or CD8+ T cells sorted from blood, obtained in a trial of the OX40 agonist ivuxolimab. These receptors were obtained from an adult with an advanced solid tumor such as melanoma, head and neck, liver or kidney cancer.

This clone has only a few counts. The chain carries TRBV6-6 and TRBJ1-6; maybe TRBD1 (5 bases). Germline assignment: CDR1 MNHNY and CDR2 SVGAGI (reference sequence). CDR3 length: 15 amino acids. V lost 2 bases and J 5 bases, leaving 10 bases between the germline ends. The CDR3 sequence: CASSYLGGDNSPLHF. CDR3 nucleotide sequence: TGTGCCAGCAGTTACCTCGGAGGGGATAATTCACCCCTCCACTTT.

V is TRBV9 and J is TRBJ1-1; no reliable D call. CDR3 length equals 14 residues. CDR1 SGDLS and CDR2 YYNGEE come from the germline V gene. Trimming shortened V by 0 bases and J by 0 bases, and 6 bases separated the two germline ends. CDR3 residues: CASSVDPMNTEAFF. The CDR3 DNA reads as TGTGCCAGCAGCGTAGACCCGATGAACACTGAAGCTTTCTTT.

V gene TRBV18 combines with J gene TRBJ2-5; D may be TRBD2 (6 bases). The DNA end favors TRBJ2-7, so the J call may be wrong. This CDR3 has 15 residues. Germline loops: CDR1 KGHSH, CDR2 LQKENI. CDR3 residues: CASSPTTTRSGEQYF. As DNA, the CDR3 is TGTGCCAGCTCACCCACTACGACTAGATCGGGCGAGCAGTACTTC.

This chain uses TRBV7-3 with TRBJ1-6, with 10 bases that match TRBD1. The germline CDR1 and CDR2 sequences are SGHTA and FQGTGA. CDR3 size: 16 residues. With V trimmed by 5 bases and J by 10 bases, 11 bases remained unmatched. The CDR3 protein is CASSTTGTGAGSPLHF. Here the CDR3 DNA reads TGTGCCAGCAGCACAACCGGGACAGGGGCAGGATCACCCCTCCACTTT.

This clone was seen a single time. The rearrangement uses TRBV19 and TRBJ1-3; D unresolved. Between the trimmed V and J ends, which lost 5 bases and 2 bases, there was a span of 13 bases. The CDR3 covers 15 residues. Germline CDR1 and CDR2: LNHDA and SQIVND (reference sequence). The CDR3 protein is CASSVLVAAGNTIYF. DNA for the CDR3: TGTGCCAGTAGTGTTTTGGTGGCCGCTGGAAACACCATATATTTT.

This sequence joins TRBV5-1 and TRBJ2-7, with D perhaps given as TRBD1 or TRBD2 (5 bases each). This CDR3 has 15 amino acids. Looked up from germline, CDR1 is SGHRS and CDR2 is YFSETQ. V lost 4 bases and J lost 0, with 14 bases in between. The CDR3 protein is CASSIRDQSSYEQYF. The CDR3 DNA is TGCGCCAGCAGCATACGGGACCAGAGCTCCTACGAGCAGTACTTC.

The V gene is TRBV18, the J gene TRBJ2-1, with D possibly matching TRBD1 (5 bases). The V end lost 6 bases, the J end lost 0 bases, and 9 bases lay between the germline ends. Germline V lookup: CDR1 KGHSH, CDR2 LQKENI. CDR3 size: 14 residues. The CDR3 loop reads CASSPDSSYNEQFF. The CDR3 DNA sequence: TGTGCCAGCTCCCCCGACAGCTCCTACAATGAGCAGTTCTTC.

The sample holds one count of this clone. The chain links TRBV5-1 to TRBJ1-4; no firm D call. This CDR3 spans 14 amino acids. Trimming took 4 bases from V and 0 from J, leaving 7 bases between them. CDR1 is SGHRS and CDR2 is YFSETQ in the germline V gene. For the CDR3, the DNA is TGCGCCAGCAGCGAGTCAGCAACTAATGAAAAACTGTTTTTT. Translating it yields CASSESATNEKLFF.

The genes are TRBV19 and TRBJ2-7; D is ambiguous. The germline CDR1 and CDR2 sequences are LNHDA and SQIVND (reference sequence). CDR3 length: 13 amino acids. V lost 5 bases to trimming and J lost 3 bases, with 11 bases between them. The CDR3 region has the DNA TGTGCCAGTAGTGGCCCAGGATTCTACGAGCAGTACTTC. Translation: CASSGPGFYEQYF.

The gene calls are TRBV7-9 and TRBJ1-1, with D perhaps TRBD1 (5 bases). Trimming stripped 2 bases from V and 5 bases from J, with 9 bases between. CDR1 SEHNR and CDR2 FQNEAQ come from the germline V gene (reference sequence). CDR3 length: 13 residues. Written as DNA, the CDR3 is TGTGCCAGCAGCTTATCCGGGGGGACTGAAGCTTTCTTT. It translates to CASSLSGGTEAFF.

The chain recombines TRBV7-3 with TRBJ2-7; 9 bases line up with TRBD1. V lost 5 bases and J lost 4; bases outside the gene matches: 9. Germline CDR1 reads SGHTA; CDR2 reads FQGTGA. The length of the CDR3 is 15 residues. CDR3 DNA sequence: TGTGCCAGCAGCCGGGGACAGGGACGGGATTACGAGCAGTACTTC. Amino acid sequence: CASSRGQGRDYEQYF.

This rearrangement joins TRBV19 to TRBJ1-5; TRBD1 agrees at 7 bases. This CDR3 comprises 15 residues. CDR1 and CDR2 from the germline V gene are LNHDA and SQIVND (reference sequence). J was trimmed by 0 bases and V by 5 bases; bases with no gene match: 4. For the CDR3, the DNA is TGTGCCAGTAGTCAGGGACAGTCTAGCAATCAGCCCCAGCATTTT. Its protein product is CASSQGQSSNQPQHF.

In this sample, this clone turned up a few times. The CDR3 reads CASSIDPSGLRNIQYF. CDR3 nucleotides: TGTGCCAGTAGTATAGATCCATCAGGGTTGCGCAACATTCAGTACTTC. The chain employs TRBV19 and TRBJ2-4; possible D gene TRBD1, 5 bases. The V and J ends lost 0 bases and 7 bases respectively, with 16 bases between them. Germline V gene data show CDR1 as LNHDA and CDR2 as SQIVND (reference sequence). The CDR3 has 16 residues.

V usage is TRBV6-6 and J usage is TRBJ2-5; TRBD1 matches at 10 bases. The CDR3 sequence is 14 residues long. V gave up 2 bases and J gave up 5 bases; unmatched junction bases: 2. CDR1 is MNHNY and CDR2 is SVGAGI in the germline V gene (reference sequence). CDR3 sequence: CASSYDRGLETQYF. CDR3 bases: TGTGCCAGCAGTTACGACAGGGGGCTGGAGACCCAGTACTTC.

The V and J genes are TRBV5-1 and TRBJ2-1, with 7 bases identical to TRBD1. Germline values: CDR1 SGHRS, CDR2 YFSETQ. The CDR3 spans 14 residues. The J segment lost 5 bases and the V segment lost 4 bases, leaving 6 bases of the junction unmatched. The CDR3: CASSRAGQDNEQFF. Written as DNA, the CDR3 is TGCGCCAGCAGCCGCGCTGGACAGGACAATGAGCAGTTCTTC. Full variable domain (missing parts from reference TRBV5-1 and TRBJ2-1): KAGVTQTPRYLIKTRGQQVTLSCSPISGHRSVSWYQQTPGQGLQFLFEYFSETQRNKGNFPGRFSGRQFSNSRSEMNVSTLELGDSALYLCASSRAGQDNEQFFGPGTRLTVL.

V and J are TRBV9 and TRBJ1-2; 7 bases fit TRBD1. The junction had 3 bases not matched to a gene; V was cut back by 3 bases and J by 1 base. Looked up from germline, CDR1 is SGDLS and CDR2 is YYNGEE. This CDR3 comprises 14 residues. The CDR3 DNA reads TGTGCCAGCAGCGCCCGACAGGGTAACTATGGCTACACCTTC. Translating gives CASSARQGNYGYTF.

This clone was detected once. This chain uses TRBV10-3 with TRBJ2-7, with D perhaps matching TRBD2 (5 bases). CDR3 length: 14 residues. Trimming stripped 10 bases from V and 1 base from J, with 17 bases between. Germline CDR1 and CDR2: ENHRY and SYGVKD. As DNA, the CDR3 is TGTGCCAGCCTAGACATAGCGTCATCCTACGAGCAGTACTTC. Encoded protein: CASLDIASSYEQYF.

This clone was seen once. The chain combines TRBV11-3 with TRBJ2-7, with TRBD1 matching 7 bases. The CDR3 contains 15 residues. V lost 5 bases to trimming and J lost 3 bases; unmatched junction nucleotides: 10. CDR1 and CDR2 (germline): SGHNT, YENEEA. Here the CDR3 DNA reads TGTGCCAGCAGCCCCCGTCCGGGACAGAACTACGAGCAGTACTTC. The encoded protein is CASSPRPGQNYEQYF. Complete variable domain (other parts from reference TRBV11-3 and TRBJ2-7): EAGVVQSPRYKIIEKKQPVAFWCNPISGHNTLYWYLQNLGQGPELLIRYENEEAVDDSQLPKDRFSAERLKGVDSTLKIQPAELGDSAVYLCASSPRPGQNYEQYFGPGTRLTVT.

The J gene is TRBJ1-1, the V gene TRBV5-5, with 7 bases identical to TRBD1. The V and J ends lost 1 base and 0 bases, in that order; junction bases with no gene match: 9. CDR1 is SGHKS, CDR2 YYEKEE, per germline (reference sequence). This CDR3 is built from 17 residues. Here the CDR3 reads CASSLYQGQIMNTEAFF. CDR3 coding DNA: TGTGCCAGCAGCTTGTACCAGGGACAGATAATGAACACTGAAGCTTTCTTT.

This chain uses TRBV6-1 with TRBJ2-3; D is undetermined. Trimming shortened V by 10 bases and J by 3 bases, and 17 bases separated the two germline ends. Per germline, CDR1 MNHNS and CDR2 SASEGT. This CDR3 has 14 amino acids. The CDR3 here is CAIQPGPRTDTQYF. CDR3 bases: TGTGCCATACAACCGGGCCCCCGAACAGATACGCAGTATTTT.

V and J are TRBV30 and TRBJ1-1, with D hard to call. The CDR3 contains 12 residues. The V gene's germline CDR1 is GTSNPN and CDR2 SVGIG (reference sequence). V was cut by 5 bases and J by 0 bases, with 7 bases left in between. This chain's CDR3 is CAWGYMNTEAFF. The CDR3 DNA reads as TGTGCCTGGGGCTACATGAACACTGAAGCTTTCTTT.

This clone counts as medium-sized. This chain uses TRBV7-8 with TRBJ1-1; D might be TRBD1 (6 bases). This CDR3 region has 16 residues. V lost 1 base to trimming and J lost 4 bases, with 16 bases between them. Looked up from germline, CDR1 is SGHVS and CDR2 is FQNEAQ. CDR3 residues: CASSLVSGVTGTEAFF. The CDR3 DNA reads as TGTGCCAGCAGCTTAGTGTCAGGGGTAACCGGCACTGAAGCTTTCTTT.

This chain uses TRBV5-1 with TRBJ2-3, with D uncertain. Germline values: CDR1 SGHRS, CDR2 YFSETQ. V dropped 5 bases and J dropped 5 bases, with 6 bases sitting between them. This CDR3 region has 11 residues. This chain's CDR3 is CASSRGDTQYF. Here the CDR3 DNA reads TGCGCCAGCAGTCGCGGAGATACGCAGTATTTT.

V and J are TRBV9 and TRBJ2-3; no firm D call. CDR1 and CDR2 from the germline V gene are SGDLS and YYNGEE. Trimming cost V 4 bases and J 2 bases, with 17 bases left between them. The CDR3 contains 16 residues. CDR3 sequence (DNA): TGTGCCAGCAGCCTCAACCCTAGGAGATCCACAGATACGCAGTATTTT. Translating it yields CASSLNPRRSTDTQYF.

The CDR3 DNA follows: TGTGCCAGCAGCTTAGGGGGGCCTAGCGGGGAGCTGTTTTTT. Amino acids: CASSLGGPSGELFF. This chain links TRBV7-2 with TRBJ2-2; D might be TRBD1 (6 bases). The CDR3 has 14 residues. The V end lost 1 base, the J end lost 7 bases, and 10 bases lay between the germline ends. Germline CDR1 is SGHTA and CDR2 is FQGNSA.

The V and J genes are TRBV7-2 and TRBJ2-5, with TRBD2 matching over 14 bases. V lost 5 bases and J lost 5; bases outside the gene matches: 4. Germline CDR1 reads SGHTA; CDR2 reads FQGNSA. The CDR3 sequence is 15 residues long. The DNA for the CDR3 is TGTGCCAGCAGCGACCGACTAGCGGGGGGGGAGACCCAGTACTTC. It codes for CASSDRLAGGETQYF.